This is a list of T cell receptor beta chains from one sample in a study of metastatic and nonmetastatic thyroid tumors. TCRdb re-clonotyped the PCR reads via MiXCR. The profile shows more than 20,000 clones, approximately 10% of them singletons. The material sequenced was blood. The receptors were gathered from a female donor with papillary thyroid cancer or a benign thyroid nodule (not recorded which). Some clones in this sample may be carry-over from other donors' samples. The CDR3 runs from the conserved cysteine through the conserved F or W. A D gene is named only where the DNA matches it firmly. For some rows the clone size is stated as once, few or many, or as a class when expanded; others skip it.

d_gene	len	j_gene	v_gene	abundance	CDR3aa	CDR3nt
NA	13	TRBJ1-5	TRBV19	many	CASSIQEDQPQHF	TGTGCCAGTAGTATTCAGGAGGATCAGCCCCAGCATTTT
NA	14	TRBJ2-2	TRBV19	many	CASRGRGNTGELFF	TGTGCCAGTAGAGGGCGGGGGAACACCGGGGAGCTGTTTTTT
NA	14	TRBJ2-3	TRBV28	medium-sized	CASSPTSRGDTQYF	TGTGCCAGCAGCCCAACTAGCAGGGGGGATACGCAGTATTTT
TRBD1	16	TRBJ2-7	TRBV18	many	CASSPPRGQGGGEQYF	TGTGCCAGCTCACCACCGAGGGGACAGGGAGGAGGCGAGCAGTACTTC
NA	12	TRBJ2-1	TRBV7-9	many	CASSLVSNEQFF	TGTGCCAGCAGCTTAGTTTCCAATGAGCAGTTCTTC
NA	15	TRBJ2-2	TRBV27	many	CASSLWGDDTGELFF	TGTGCCAGCAGTTTATGGGGGGACGACACCGGGGAGCTGTTTTTT
NA	18	TRBJ1-5	TRBV6-2/TRBV6-3	many	CASNLGRGFLSGNQPQHF	TGTGCCAGCAATCTGGGTAGGGGTTTCCTTAGTGGCAATCAGCCCCAGCATTTT
NA	16	TRBJ2-3	TRBV19	many	CASSNPRDSFTDTQYF	TGTGCCAGTAGCAACCCCCGGGACTCCTTCACAGATACGCAGTATTTT
NA	19	TRBJ2-1	TRBV4-3	many	CASSQDLPLADSSYNEQFF	TGCGCCAGCAGCCAAGATCTCCCTCTAGCGGACAGCTCCTACAATGAGCAGTTCTTC
TRBD2	16	TRBJ2-7	TRBV28	many	CASSLPLAGNSYEQYF	TGTGCCAGCAGTTTACCTTTAGCGGGAAACTCCTACGAGCAGTACTTC
TRBD1	15	TRBJ2-3	TRBV20-1	NA	CNAHENRGATDTQYF	TGCAATGCTCATGAGAACAGGGGGGCCACAGATACGCAGTATTTT
NA	14	TRBJ2-5	TRBV6-1	NA	CASRGGTGHETQYF	TGTGCCAGCAGGGGGGGAACAGGGCATGAGACCCAGTACTTC
NA	13	TRBJ2-3	TRBV7-2	many	CASSLTSGDTQYF	TGTGCCAGCAGCTTAACTTCGGGGGATACGCAGTATTTT
NA	16	TRBJ2-1	TRBV18	few	CASSPSDSLGGNEQFF	TGTGCCAGCTCACCATCGGACTCCCTCGGAGGCAATGAGCAGTTCTTC
TRBD2	16	TRBJ2-3	TRBV20-1	many	CSARGVGAGGSDTQYF	TGCAGTGCTAGAGGGGTAGGAGCGGGAGGGTCAGATACGCAGTATTTT
NA	14	TRBJ1-1	TRBV30	many	CAWSRWGMNTEAFF	TGTGCCTGGAGCCGGTGGGGCATGAACACTGAAGCTTTCTTT
TRBD1	16	TRBJ2-5	TRBV5-1	many	CASSFMGQGGVETQYF	TGCGCCAGCAGCTTCATGGGACAGGGAGGTGTGGAGACCCAGTACTTC
TRBD1	14	TRBJ2-4	TRBV18	many	CASSNRDRGDIQYF	TGTGCCAGCTCCAACCGGGACAGGGGGGACATTCAGTACTTC
TRBD1	15	TRBJ1-4	TRBV2	NA	CASSDAGQGREKLFF	TGTGCCAGCAGTGATGCGGGACAGGGTCGAGAAAAACTGTTTTTT
TRBD1	14	TRBJ1-5	TRBV30	NA	CAWREQGALQPQHF	TGTGCCTGGAGAGAACAGGGGGCTCTACAGCCCCAGCATTTT
NA	16	TRBJ1-1	TRBV5-8	many	CASSLGMGEMNTEAFF	TGTGCCAGCAGCCTGGGAATGGGTGAGATGAACACTGAAGCTTTCTTT
TRBD2	15	TRBJ2-5	TRBV29-1	few	CSVNMRGTSAETQYF	TGCAGCGTTAATATGAGAGGGACTAGTGCAGAGACCCAGTACTTC
TRBD1	14	TRBJ2-5	TRBV27	NA	CASSSTDRVRTQYF	TGTGCCAGCAGTTCCACGGACAGGGTAAGGACCCAGTACTTC
NA	13	TRBJ2-3	TRBV7-9	many	CASSLVRTDTQYF	TGTGCCAGCAGCTTAGTTCGCACAGATACGCAGTATTTT
NA	13	TRBJ2-7	TRBV7-2	NA	CVSTRRAPYERYF	TGTGTCAGCACCCGGAGGGCACCCTACGAGCGGTACTTC
NA	16	TRBJ1-4	TRBV25-1	NA	CASGGTVGNGLGKLFF	TGTGCCAGCGGAGGTACAGTGGGCAACGGACTGGGAAAACTGTTTTTT
NA	14	TRBJ2-2	TRBV7-3	many	CASRLVSNTGELFF	TGTGCCAGCAGATTGGTGTCGAACACCGGGGAGCTGTTTTTT
TRBD2	16	TRBJ2-7	TRBV5-1	many	CASSLGVAGYSYEQYF	TGCGCCAGCAGCTTGGGAGTAGCGGGTTACTCCTACGAGCAGTACTTC
NA	12	TRBJ2-3	TRBV6-1	few	CARKATADTQYF	TGTGCCAGAAAGGCGACAGCAGATACGCAGTATTTT
NA	17	TRBJ2-6	TRBV11-2	many	CASSKTQEISGANVLTF	TGTGCCAGCAGCAAGACACAGGAGATCTCTGGGGCCAACGTCCTGACTTTC
NA	18	TRBJ2-6	TRBV7-3	many	CASSLTNGATSGANVLTF	TGTGCCAGCAGCTTAACGAACGGGGCGACCTCTGGGGCCAACGTCCTGACTTTC
TRBD1	15	TRBJ1-1	TRBV19	NA	CASSRLDRENGEAFF	TGTGCCAGTAGTCGACTCGACAGGGAGAACGGTGAAGCTTTCTTT
TRBD1	15	TRBJ2-3	TRBV11-2	many	CASSPMDRGTDTQYF	TGTGCCAGCAGCCCCATGGACAGGGGCACAGATACGCAGTATTTT
TRBD1	14	TRBJ1-2	TRBV7-2	NA	CASSLEGADYGYTF	TGTGCCAGCAGCTTAGAGGGGGCAGACTATGGCTACACCTTC
NA	14	TRBJ2-1	TRBV7-9	NA	CASILSLHLNEQFF	TGTGCCAGCATCTTATCTCTTCATCTCAATGAGCAGTTCTTC
NA	15	TRBJ2-7	TRBV6-1	NA	CASSETSGTPYEQYF	TGTGCCAGCAGTGAAACCTCCGGGACGCCCTACGAGCAGTACTTC
NA	14	TRBJ1-1	TRBV27	many	CASTHPAGNTEAFF	TGTGCCAGCACCCACCCTGCCGGAAACACTGAAGCTTTCTTT
TRBD1	17	TRBJ1-5	TRBV20-1	many	CSARPGQGAISNQPQHF	TGCAGTGCTCGGCCGGGACAGGGGGCGATAAGCAATCAGCCCCAGCATTTT
TRBD2	17	TRBJ2-7	TRBV6-2/TRBV6-3	medium-sized	CASSYSKVTSGIYEQYF	TGTGCCAGCAGTTACTCGAAGGTGACTAGCGGGATATACGAGCAGTACTTC
TRBD1	16	TRBJ2-7	TRBV7-8	many	CASSLARDSYSYEQYF	TGTGCCAGCAGCTTAGCCCGGGACAGCTACTCCTACGAGCAGTACTTC